The sequence of this T cell receptor (beta chain) was determined in a study of beta chain features in type 1 diabetes. Study-level information: The patient and healthy donor groups were comparable for age, gender and cell yields.

This clone has a handful of counts. Its antigen remains unidentified. J lost 5 bases, V lost 0 bases, and 6 bases had no gene match. The CDR3 is 15 amino acids. The germline gives CDR1 SGHDT, CDR2 YYEEEE. The investigators reverse transcribed all of the isolated RNA, so they sequenced expressed TCRB transcripts. Several million reads were obtained on average from naive, central memory and regulatory T cell samples. Measured with immunoSEQ multiplex PCR; TCRdb has only the in-frame clones, and not every one. The table has about 150,000 clones, 10% seen once. General study findings and limits: When Type 1 diabetes patients were examined, their TCRB CDR3s proved moderately but significantly shorter in all four CD4+ subsets.

Sequenced: central memory CD4+ T cells from blood. The V and J genes are TRBV5-6 and TRBJ2-5, with 8 bases identical to TRBD1. The source of this sequence is a man aged 30 to 39 with type 1 diabetes. CDR3: CASSLEQGGGETQYF. In DNA form, the CDR3 reads TGTGCCAGCAGCTTGGAACAGGGGGGAGGTGAGACCCAGTACTTC.